Following are 22 T cell receptor beta chains from one sample sequenced in a study of blood T cell repertoires in COVID-19. The assay was immunoSEQ multiplex PCR, and TCRdb's table has in-frame clones only and misses some. The sample yields some 200,000 clones, 80% to 90% seen once. What was sequenced was PBMCs or T cells enriched from blood (not recorded which). The receptor source for this set is a woman in her forties with acute COVID-19.

In nucleotides, the CDR3 is TGTGCCAGCAGCGCCTCACGGAATGAGCAGTTCTTC. It is translated as CASSASRNEQFF. J is TRBJ2-1 and V is TRBV11-1; D is uncertain. Trimming took 5 bases from V and 7 from J, leaving 9 bases between them. This CDR3 region has 12 residues. CDR1 and CDR2 (germline): SGHAT, FQDESV (reference sequence).

CDR3 nucleotides: TGTGCCAGCAGCATTACCGGGACACATAGCAATCAGCCCCAGCATTTT. Protein product: CASSITGTHSNQPQHF. The V call is TRBV7-2, the J call TRBJ1-5, with D possibly TRBD1 on 6 matching bases. Between the trimmed V and J ends, which lost 5 bases and 0 bases, there was a span of 14 bases. CDR3 length: 16 amino acids. Germline-derived CDR1 and CDR2 are SGHTA and FQGNSA.

This clone was detected only a few times. Other DNA variants within this sample encode the same CDR3. This chain joins TRBV19 and TRBJ1-2; D not certain. V was pared by 7 bases and J by 1 base, with 10 bases between. Germline CDR1 is LNHDA and CDR2 is SQIVND (reference sequence). This CDR3 contains 13 residues. This CDR3 reads CASKAGLNYGYTF. In DNA, the CDR3 is TGTGCCAGTAAGGCCGGACTTAACTATGGCTACACCTTC.

The rearrangement uses TRBV3-1 (or the pseudogene TRBV3-2) and TRBJ1-1, with 7 bases that match TRBD1. V lost 4 bases and J lost 0; bases outside the gene matches: 5. The CDR3 covers 15 residues. CDR1 is LGHDT and CDR2 is YNNKEL in the germline V gene (reference sequence). CDR3 loop: CASSRVTGLNTEAFF. CDR3 nucleotides: TGTGCCAGCAGCCGTGTGACAGGGCTGAACACTGAAGCTTTCTTT.

The chain employs TRBV7-2 and TRBJ2-7, with 9 bases aligning to TRBD1. The ends lost 2 bases at V and 4 bases at J; junction bases unmatched: 9. The length of the CDR3 is 16 residues. Germline loops: CDR1 SGHTA, CDR2 FQGNSA. CDR3 sequence reads: CASSLLPGQGRYEQYF. The CDR3 coding sequence is TGTGCCAGCAGCTTATTACCGGGACAGGGAAGATACGAGCAGTACTTC. Full variable domain (missing parts from reference TRBV7-2 and TRBJ2-7): GAGVSQSPSNKVTEKGKDVELRCDPISGHTALYWYRQSLGQGLEFLIYFQGNSAPDKSGLPSDRFSAERTGGSVSTLTIQRTQQEDSAVYLCASSLLPGQGRYEQYFGPGTRLTVT.

The chain uses TRBV9 and TRBJ1-5, with D hard to call. V lost 4 bases and J lost 3, with 8 bases in between. Germline CDR1 is SGDLS and CDR2 is YYNGEE. CDR3 length equals 13 residues. CDR3 bases: TGTGCCAGCAGCCGCCAGTCCAATCAGCCCCAGCATTTT. Its protein is CASSRQSNQPQHF.

The V and J genes are TRBV7-3 and TRBJ2-1; D possibly corresponds to TRBD1 (6 bases). Per germline, CDR1 SGHTA and CDR2 FQGTGA. CDR3 length: 14 residues. V gave up 4 bases and J gave up 3 bases, with 10 bases separating them. The CDR3 nucleotides read TGTGCCAGCAGCTCCACGGACAGCTACAATGAGCAGTTCTTC. As protein: CASSSTDSYNEQFF.

This chain joins TRBV4-2 and TRBJ2-1, with D unclear. Germline CDR1 LGHNA, CDR2 YNFKEQ. There are 13 residues in the CDR3. V lost 5 bases to trimming and J lost 4 bases, with 9 bases between them. CDR3 in DNA: TGTGCCAGCAGCTTGACACTTTACAATGAGCAGTTCTTC. As protein: CASSLTLYNEQFF.

J is TRBJ2-7 and V is TRBV7-2, with TRBD1 identical over 9 bases. The germline gives CDR1 SGHTA, CDR2 FQGNSA. The CDR3 length is 16 residues. V dropped 5 bases and J dropped 7; count of bases not matched to a gene: 15. In DNA form, the CDR3 reads TGTGCCAGCAGCCTGGGACAGGGATGGGTGAGCTGGGAGCAGTACTTC. This sequence encodes CASSLGQGWVSWEQYF.

The V call is TRBV2, the J call TRBJ2-7, with a weak D call TRBD2 (6 bases). This CDR3 spans 13 amino acids. Germline values: CDR1 SNHLY, CDR2 FYNNEI. Trimming left V 2 bases short and J 9 bases short, with 14 bases between. CDR3 nucleotides: TGTGCCAGCAGTGAACGGCAGGGACTGGGGCAGTACTTC. It specifies CASSERQGLGQYF.

This clone was observed a single time. The chain joins TRBV7-9 to TRBJ1-1, with a weak D call TRBD1 (5 bases). The germline gives CDR1 SEHNR, CDR2 FQNEAQ (reference sequence). CDR3 size: 15 residues. Trimming stripped 6 bases from V and 4 bases from J, with 18 bases between. Here the CDR3 reads CASSSYAGEGTEAFF. The CDR3 DNA sequence: TGTGCCAGCAGTTCCTACGCGGGGGAGGGCACTGAAGCTTTCTTT.

The V gene is TRBV6-1, the J gene TRBJ2-7, with 12 bases matching TRBD1. The CDR3 is 17 residues long. V trimming: 4 bases; J trimming: 4 bases; junction bases outside the gene matches: 11. From germline, CDR1 is MNHNS and CDR2 SASEGT. This CDR3 is CASSGGTGGFTNYEQYF. The CDR3 bases are TGTGCCAGCAGTGGGGGGACAGGGGGCTTCACCAATTACGAGCAGTACTTC.

This clone was counted only a few times. The chain combines TRBV4-1 with TRBJ1-5; perhaps TRBD1 as D (6 bases). Trimming removed 2 bases from V and 5 bases from J, with 13 bases in between. Germline-derived CDR1 and CDR2 are MGHRA and YSYEKL. There are 15 residues in the CDR3. The CDR3 DNA reads as TGCGCCAGCAGCCAAACTAACAGGGTAGATCAGCCCCAGCATTTT. It translates to CASSQTNRVDQPQHF.

The chain joins TRBV5-4 to TRBJ1-1, with 9 bases aligning to TRBD1. The trim removed 4 bases at V and 1 base at J, leaving 5 bases unmatched. This CDR3 has 15 amino acids. Germline V CDR1 and CDR2: SGHNT, YYREEE (reference sequence). The CDR3 reads CASSAWDRENTEAFF. Written as DNA, the CDR3 is TGTGCCAGCAGCGCTTGGGACAGGGAGAACACTGAAGCTTTCTTT.

This chain links TRBV4-2 with TRBJ2-5, with 8 nucleotides matching TRBD2. Per the germline V gene, CDR1 is LGHNA and CDR2 is YNFKEQ. This CDR3 region has 16 residues. Trimming at V came to 5 bases and at J to 4 bases, leaving 12 bases not matched to a gene. The CDR3 here is CASSVNRGGAGETQYF. CDR3 nucleotides: TGTGCCAGCAGCGTAAACCGGGGGGGCGCAGGAGAGACCCAGTACTTC.

V and J are TRBV9 and TRBJ2-2, with a weak D call TRBD2 (5 bases). V shed 6 bases and J shed 2 bases, with 8 bases lying between them. Germline CDR1 is SGDLS and CDR2 is YYNGEE. The CDR3 spans 13 residues. The CDR3 bases are TGTGCCAGCAACCGGGGAAACACCGGGGAGCTGTTTTTT. Protein: CASNRGNTGELFF.

The chain carries TRBV3-1 (or the pseudogene TRBV3-2) and TRBJ1-1; D is perhaps TRBD1 (5 bases). Germline lookup yields CDR1 LGHDT and CDR2 YNNKEL (reference sequence). V was cut by 4 bases and J by 5 bases, with 20 bases left in between. This CDR3 has 16 residues. Written as DNA, the CDR3 is TGTGCCAGCAGCCCAAGGGGTACTCAGGTGTGGACTGAAGCTTTCTTT. This encodes CASSPRGTQVWTEAFF.

V and J are TRBV6-5 and TRBJ1-2, with unresolved D. This CDR3 has 13 amino acids. V lost 2 bases and J 4 bases, leaving 8 bases between the germline ends. Germline CDR1 reads MNHEY; CDR2 reads SVGAGI. The CDR3, as DNA: TGTGCCAGCAGTTACGGTCCGGGCTATGGCTACACCTTC. Encoded protein: CASSYGPGYGYTF.

V gene TRBV5-8 combines with J gene TRBJ1-1; 10 nucleotides match TRBD1. V lost 6 bases and J lost 0; bases outside the gene matches: 11. The CDR3 runs 17 residues. The germline V gene encodes CDR1 SGHTS and CDR2 YDEGEE. The chain's CDR3 is CASIPGTGAFLNTEAFF. In DNA, the CDR3 is TGTGCCAGCATCCCCGGGACAGGGGCGTTCCTGAACACTGAAGCTTTCTTT.

The chain links TRBV29-1 to TRBJ1-1; D unclear. Trimming shortened V by 3 bases and J by 1 base, and 9 bases separated the two germline ends. The germline gives CDR1 SQVTM, CDR2 ANQGSEA. The CDR3 covers 13 residues. CDR3 protein: CSVEAKRNTEAFF. CDR3 sequence (DNA): TGCAGCGTTGAGGCGAAGCGGAACACTGAAGCTTTCTTT.

This chain joins TRBV15 and TRBJ1-2, with 10 bases aligning to TRBD1. The CDR3 is 16 residues long. V trimming: 1 base; J trimming: 3 bases; junction bases outside the gene matches: 5. The germline gives CDR1 LNHNV, CDR2 YYDKDF (reference sequence). The CDR3 loop is CATSRARDRGDYGYTF. The DNA of the CDR3 is TGTGCCACCAGCAGAGCACGGGACAGGGGAGACTATGGCTACACCTTC.

The gene calls are TRBV11-2 and TRBJ1-5, with 7 bases identical to TRBD1. The CDR3 extends over 15 amino acids. Germline V lookup: CDR1 SGHAT, CDR2 FQNNGV. J gave up 6 bases and V 5 bases, and 10 bases lay outside the gene matches. The CDR3: CASSLGKTGFQPQHF. The CDR3 bases are TGTGCCAGCAGCCTAGGGAAGACAGGGTTTCAGCCCCAGCATTTT.